This T cell receptor beta chain comes out of a study of T cell changes during pregnancy in multiple sclerosis. Germline-derived CDR1 and CDR2 are LGHNT and FRNRAP. V lost 4 bases and J lost 3, with 10 bases in between. The CDR3 runs to 14 residues. Some clones are missing from TCRdb's copy, which holds only in-frame ones; the method was immunoSEQ multiplex PCR. Of 60,000 or so clones listed, about nine tenths were seen once; the top ten hold roughly 2.1%. The receptor was isolated from a female donor in good health, enrolled as a control in a pregnancy study. Sequenced material: peripheral blood, taken in the second trimester of pregnancy. V usage is TRBV12-5 and J usage is TRBJ1-5; D gene ambiguous. The DNA of the CDR3 is TGTGCTAGTGGTTCAACAGTCCACAATCAGCCCCAGCATTTT. This translates into CASGSTVHNQPQHF.